The 7 T cell receptor beta chains below come from one sample, sequenced in a study of T cell changes during pregnancy in multiple sclerosis. This table comes from immunoSEQ multiplex PCR, and its TCRdb copy is limited to in-frame clones, with some not included. The top ten clones hold almost 4.5% of a sample with about 46,000 clones, 94% of them seen once. The sequenced sample was CD8+ T cells from peripheral blood mononuclear cells, obtained in the first trimester of pregnancy. Receptors were obtained from a female donor with multiple sclerosis, enrolled in a pregnancy study.

The chain combines TRBV12-5 with TRBJ1-2; D unresolved. Germline assignment: CDR1 LGHNT and CDR2 FRNRAP. V lost 6 bases, J lost 2 bases, and 10 bases lay in between. This CDR3 is built from 13 residues. The CDR3 region is CASGSTRNYGYTF. CDR3 nucleotide sequence: TGTGCTAGTGGATCGACGAGGAACTATGGCTACACCTTC.

This sequence joins TRBV7-3 and TRBJ2-3; the match to TRBD2 covers 7 bases. V lost 2 bases to trimming and J lost 4 bases; unmatched junction nucleotides: 9. Germline lookup yields CDR1 SGHTA and CDR2 FQGTGA. The CDR3 has 16 residues. The CDR3 coding sequence is TGTGCCAGCAGCTTATCGGGCGGGAGTAGGTCAGATACGCAGTATTTT. Residues: CASSLSGGSRSDTQYF.

CDR3 nucleotides: TGCGCCAGAAGACAGCCAGCAACTAATGAAAAACTGTTTTTT. It encodes CARRQPATNEKLFF. This rearrangement joins TRBV23-1 to TRBJ1-4; TRBD1 might be the D (5 bases). TRBV23-1 is an ORF for which the function is uncertain. This CDR3 region has 14 residues. V was pared by 9 bases and J by 0 bases, with 11 bases between.

V and J are TRBV11-2 and TRBJ2-5; 11 positions agree with TRBD2. J lost 1 base, V lost 1 base, and 11 bases had no gene match. The CDR3 spans 19 residues. Germline CDR1 and CDR2: SGHAT and FQNNGV. The CDR3 DNA sequence: TGTGCCAGCAGCTTAGTTGGCAGGGGGACTAGCGGACTCCAAGAGACCCAGTACTTC. Translated: CASSLVGRGTSGLQETQYF. Together with reference TRBV11-2 and TRBJ2-5, the CDR3 gives the full variable domain: EAGVAQSPRYKIIEKRQSVAFWCNPISGHATLYWYQQILGQGPKLLIQFQNNGVVDDSQLPKDRFSAERLKGVDSTLKIQPAKLEDSAVYLCASSLVGRGTSGLQETQYFGPGTRLLVL.

The V gene is TRBV13, the J gene TRBJ2-2; the match to TRBD1 covers 8 bases. The V gene's germline CDR1 is PRHDT and CDR2 FYEKMQ (reference sequence). The CDR3 has 14 amino acids. Unmatched junction bases numbered 4, after V lost 8 bases and J lost 2 bases. The CDR3 protein is CASRQGINTGELFF. For the CDR3, the DNA is TGTGCCAGCCGACAGGGGATAAACACCGGGGAGCTGTTTTTT. Full variable domain (outside the CDR3, taken from reference TRBV13 and TRBJ2-2): AAGVIQSPRHLIKEKRETATLKCYPIPRHDTVYWYQQGPGQDPQFLISFYEKMQSDKGSIPDRFSAQQFSDYHSELNMSSLELGDSALYFCASRQGINTGELFFGEGSRLTVL.

Here the CDR3 DNA reads TGTGCCAGCAGCTTAACGGTGCAGCGGGGGGGGGATACGCAGTATTTT. Its protein is CASSLTVQRGGDTQYF. This rearrangement joins TRBV7-3 to TRBJ2-3; 10 bases are a match to TRBD2. V trimming: 0 bases; J trimming: 6 bases; junction bases outside the gene matches: 6. Germline CDR1 reads SGHTA; CDR2 reads FQGTGA. This CDR3 region has 16 residues.

The rearrangement links TRBV19 to TRBJ1-5; TRBD1 agrees at 10 bases. Germline-derived CDR1 and CDR2 are LNHDA and SQIVND (reference sequence). The V gene end was trimmed by 3 bases and the J gene end by 0 bases; junction bases not matched to a gene: 2. The CDR3 has 16 residues. The DNA for the CDR3 is TGTGCCAGTAGTATGGGGACAGGGGCTAGCAATCAGCCCCAGCATTTT. Amino acid sequence: CASSMGTGASNQPQHF. The full variable domain, with the rest looked up from reference TRBV19 and TRBJ1-5, is DGGITQSPKYLFRKEGQNVTLSCEQNLNHDAMYWYRQDPGQGLRLIYYSQIVNDFQKGDIAEGYSVSREKKESFPLTVTSAQKNPTAFYLCASSMGTGASNQPQHFGDGTRLSIL.